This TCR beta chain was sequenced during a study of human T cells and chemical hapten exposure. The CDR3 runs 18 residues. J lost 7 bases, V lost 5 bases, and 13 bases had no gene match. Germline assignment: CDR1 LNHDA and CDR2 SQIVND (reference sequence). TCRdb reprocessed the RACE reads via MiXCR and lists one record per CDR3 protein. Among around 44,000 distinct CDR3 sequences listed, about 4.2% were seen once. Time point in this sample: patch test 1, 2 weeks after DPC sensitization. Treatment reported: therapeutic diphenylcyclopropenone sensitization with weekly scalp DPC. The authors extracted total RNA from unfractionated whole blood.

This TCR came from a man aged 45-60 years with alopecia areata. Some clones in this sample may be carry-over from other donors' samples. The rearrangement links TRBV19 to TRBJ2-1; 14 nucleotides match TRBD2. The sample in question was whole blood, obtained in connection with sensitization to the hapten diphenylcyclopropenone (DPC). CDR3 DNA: TGTGCCAGTAGTCCTACGAACACCGGGACTAGCGGGAGAAATGAGCAGTTCTTC. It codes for CASSPTNTGTSGRNEQFF.